This entry features one T cell receptor beta chain sequence. The antigen is not known. Vbeta (60) and Jbeta (13) primers were used in the PCR. Data came from immunoSEQ multiplex PCR; TCRdb stores just in-frame clones and leaves some out. Here the sample spans fewer than 200,000 clones, roughly 73% being singletons. The CDR3 extends over 15 amino acids. CDR1 and CDR2 from the germline V gene are MNHEY and SVGAGI. With 5 bases clipped from V and 3 bases from J, the junction kept 2 bases outside the gene matches. This entry is derived from a study of cytomegalovirus exposure and HLA in healthy donors. Study results and limitations: Most TCR sequences were uncommon, yet certain public TCRs appeared in many donors.

The chain uses TRBV6-5 and TRBJ2-1; 12 positions agree with TRBD2. This receptor was taken from a woman younger than 45 in good health and CMV-seronegative. Sequenced material: PBMCs. The CDR3 sequence: CASSRTSGDYNEQFF. CDR3 sequence (DNA): TGTGCCAGCAGTAGGACTAGCGGGGACTACAATGAGCAGTTCTTC.